This T cell receptor beta chain was documented in a study of T cell repertoires in cytomegalovirus infection. TCRdb itself ran the reads through MiXCR, one entry per CDR3 protein. Of 200,000 to 250,000 distinct CDR3 sequences listed, approximately 24% are singletons. The CDR3 is 12 residues long. The germline gives CDR1 KGHSH, CDR2 LQKENI. V lost 1 base and J 7 bases, leaving 5 bases between the germline ends. The origin of this receptor is a human donor in good health (CMV status not recorded). Some clones in this sample may be carry-over from other donors' samples. The chain joins TRBV18 to TRBJ2-1; D is undetermined. The source material was CD8+ T cells from PBMCs. In DNA form, the CDR3 reads TGTGCCAGCTCACCACGGCCTAATGAGCAGTTCTTC. Protein sequence: CASSPRPNEQFF. Full variable domain (rest looked up from reference TRBV18 and TRBJ2-1): NAGVMQNPRHLVRRRGQEARLRCSPMKGHSHVYWYRQLPEEGLKFMVYLQKENIIDESGMPKERFSAEFPKEGPSILRIQQVVRGDSAAYFCASSPRPNEQFFGPGTRLTVL.